Listed below are T cell receptor beta chains from one sample, sequenced in a study of CD8+CD57+ T cells in acquired aplastic anemia. TCRdb re-called the reads through MiXCR, storing one row per CDR3 protein. Of 150,000 to 200,000 distinct CDR3 sequences listed, around half are singletons. Sequencing was performed on sorted CD4+, CD8+, or CD8+CD57+ T cells (not recorded which) from PBMCs. These receptors were obtained from a human donor with aplastic anemia. The CDR3 runs from the conserved cysteine through the conserved F or W. D genes are given only for firm matches. Only some rows state a clone size, as once, few, many or a class for expanded clones.

D gene	J gene	V gene	CDR3 length	clone size	CDR3 protein	CDR3 DNA
-	TRBJ2-1	TRBV6-1	14	-	CASSHPTLADEQFF	TGTGCCAGCAGTCACCCAACCTTGGCCGATGAGCAGTTCTTC
-	TRBJ2-2	TRBV7-6	14	-	CASREGANTGELFF	TGTGCCAGCAGGGAGGGTGCTAACACCGGGGAGCTGTTTTTT
-	TRBJ1-2	TRBV19	14	-	CASSSRSKDYGYTF	TGTGCCAGTAGTTCCAGGAGTAAGGACTATGGCTACACCTTC
-	TRBJ1-5	TRBV13	16	many	CASSAQPDGGNQPQHF	TGTGCCAGCAGCGCACAACCTGATGGGGGCAATCAGCCCCAGCATTTT
TRBD1	TRBJ1-1	TRBV19	12	-	CASSADRGVAFF	TGTGCCAGTAGTGCCGACAGGGGAGTAGCTTTCTTT
-	TRBJ2-1	TRBV5-6	12	many	CASSSYSFRQFF	TGTGCCAGCAGCTCCTATAGCTTTAGGCAGTTCTTC
-	TRBJ2-7	TRBV5-5	11	-	CASSFTGLEYF	TGTGCCAGCAGCTTTACAGGGTTGGAGTACTTC
TRBD1	TRBJ1-1	TRBV25-1	14	many	CASRRTGRDTEAFF	TGTGCCAGCAGACGGACAGGGAGGGACACTGAAGCTTTCTTT
-	TRBJ1-6	TRBV5-3	15	-	CASSLQRESGSPLHF	TGTGCCAGTAGCCTACAGCGGGAATCAGGTTCACCCCTCCACTTT
-	TRBJ2-4	TRBV29-1	15	many	CSAKVEGLAKNIQYF	TGCAGCGCAAAGGTGGAGGGGCTAGCCAAAAACATTCAGTACTTC
TRBD1	TRBJ1-2	TRBV10-3	16	-	CAISKPGTGERYGYTF	TGTGCCATCAGCAAACCCGGGACAGGGGAAAGGTATGGCTACACCTTC
-	TRBJ1-3	TRBV5-1	15	-	CASSLGGAAGNTIYF	TGCGCCAGCAGCTTGGGGGGGGCTGCTGGAAACACCATATATTTT
-	TRBJ2-3	TRBV10-3	13	-	CAASGFQGNEQYF	TGTGCCGCAAGTGGATTTCAGGGGAATGAGCAGTATTTT
-	TRBJ1-3	TRBV9	15	many	CASSVGMALGNTIYF	TGTGCCAGCAGCGTAGGGATGGCCCTTGGAAACACCATATATTTT
TRBD1	TRBJ1-2	TRBV24-1	14	-	CATSDPTGEYGYTF	TGTGCCACCAGTGACCCGACAGGGGAATATGGCTACACCTTC
TRBD1	TRBJ2-1	TRBV24-1	12	many	CATSDRVDEQFF	TGTGCCACCAGCGACAGGGTAGATGAGCAGTTCTTC
-	TRBJ1-5	TRBV29-1	12	few	CSVSGVNQPQHF	TGCAGCGTTTCGGGGGTCAATCAGCCCCAGCATTTT
TRBD1	TRBJ1-1	TRBV7-2	14	many	CASSVGQGWTEAFF	TGTGCCAGCAGCGTGGGACAGGGGTGGACTGAAGCTTTCTTT
TRBD2	TRBJ2-7	TRBV7-2	15	-	CASSLAGTTSYEQYF	TGTGCCAGCAGCTTAGCTGGGACTACGTCCTACGAGCAGTACTTC
-	TRBJ1-6	TRBV25-1	15	medium-sized	CASSEPTGGASPLHF	TGTGCCAGCAGTGAACCGACGGGGGGAGCGTCACCCCTCCACTTT
-	TRBJ2-2	TRBV6-2/TRBV6-3	14	-	CASSGVFDTGELFF	TGTGCCTCCTCAGGGGTTTTTGACACCGGGGAGCTGTTTTTT
TRBD2	TRBJ2-1	TRBV4-1	18	once	CASSQGWTTSGGGNEQFF	TGCGCCAGCAGCCAAGGCTGGACCACTAGCGGGGGGGGTAATGAGCAGTTCTTC
-	TRBJ2-5	TRBV9	16	-	CASSGGGRGNQETQYF	TGTGCCAGCAGCGGCGGTGGTCGTGGCAACCAAGAGACCCAGTACTTC
TRBD1	TRBJ2-7	TRBV4-2	17	-	CASSQGPGTDPAYEQYF	TGTGCCAGCAGCCAGGGACCCGGGACAGATCCCGCCTACGAGCAGTACTTC
TRBD1	TRBJ2-3	TRBV7-3	14	-	CASSFGQATDTQYF	TGTGCCAGCAGCTTCGGACAGGCCACAGATACGCAGTATTTT
-	TRBJ1-6	TRBV20-1	13	many	CSARVDSNSPLHF	TGCAGTGCTAGAGTGGACAGTAATTCACCCCTCCACTTT
TRBD1	TRBJ1-1	TRBV2	11	-	CASQGGQSAFF	TGTGCCAGCCAGGGGGGACAGAGCGCTTTCTTT
-	TRBJ1-5	TRBV2	14	-	CASRLSRGNQPQHF	TGTGCCAGCAGACTATCCCGAGGGAATCAGCCCCAGCATTTT
TRBD2	TRBJ2-1	TRBV9	16	many	CASSVFDVAGVNEQFF	TGTGCCAGCAGCGTATTTGACGTAGCGGGGGTGAATGAGCAGTTCTTC
-	TRBJ1-1	TRBV6-1	14	few	CASSPRTGGTEAFF	TGTGCCAGCAGTCCTCGGACTGGGGGCACTGAAGCTTTCTTT
TRBD1	TRBJ2-7	TRBV3-1	14	few	CASSLPGQTYEQYF	TGTGCCAGCAGCCTTCCGGGACAGACCTACGAGCAGTACTTC
-	TRBJ2-1	TRBV5-1	15	many	CASSLTGASINEQFF	TGCGCCAGCAGCTTGACGGGGGCCTCAATCAATGAGCAGTTCTTC
-	TRBJ2-2	TRBV5-1	14	many	CASSLAHNTGELFF	TGCGCCAGCAGCTTGGCTCACAACACCGGGGAGCTGTTTTTT
-	TRBJ2-1	TRBV24-1	11	-	CATQVDNEQFF	TGTGCCACCCAGGTAGACAATGAGCAGTTCTTC
TRBD2	TRBJ2-7	TRBV5-1	15	-	CASRISGTSGDEQYF	TGCGCCAGCAGAATTTCCGGGACTAGCGGCGACGAGCAGTACTTC
-	TRBJ2-7	TRBV7-2	14	once	CASSLGKGWYEQYF	TGTGCCAGCAGCTTAGGGAAGGGTTGGTACGAGCAGTACTTC
-	TRBJ2-1	TRBV20-1	15	many	CSASPGTRSYNEQFF	TGCAGTGCTAGCCCCGGGACGCGGTCCTACAATGAGCAGTTCTTC
TRBD1	TRBJ2-2	TRBV19	14	-	CAIKGASNTGELFF	TGCGCCATTAAGGGGGCGTCGAACACCGGGGAGCTGTTTTTT
-	TRBJ2-1	TRBV19	15	-	CASSIENRARNEQFF	TGTGCCAGTAGTATCGAAAACAGGGCCAGGAATGAGCAGTTCTTC
TRBD2	TRBJ2-2	TRBV7-2	16	-	CASSSGLAGGPGELFF	TGTGCCAGCAGCTCGGGACTAGCGGGAGGACCCGGGGAGCTGTTTTTT
-	TRBJ1-1	TRBV7-8	14	many	CASSRTGLNTEAFF	TGTGCCAGCAGCCGCACAGGGTTGAACACTGAAGCTTTCTTT
TRBD2	TRBJ2-5	TRBV6-1	13	many	CASTGGAQETQYF	TGTGCCAGCACCGGGGGGGCGCAAGAGACCCAGTACTTC
-	TRBJ1-4	TRBV25-1	13	-	CASSERTDEKLFF	TGTGCCAGCAGTGAACGGACAGATGAAAAACTGTTTTTT
-	TRBJ2-7	TRBV19	14	-	CASKVRGGAYEQYF	TGTGCCAGTAAGGTCCGAGGGGGTGCCTACGAGCAGTACTTC
TRBD1	TRBJ1-5	TRBV11-2	18	many	CASTERGTGTGDTQPQHF	TGTGCCAGCACCGAGAGGGGGACCGGGACAGGGGATACTCAGCCCCAGCATTTT
TRBD2	TRBJ2-1	TRBV24-1	12	-	CATSPAGGKQFF	TGTGCCACCAGCCCCGCGGGAGGGAAGCAGTTCTTC
TRBD2	TRBJ2-1	TRBV20-1	14	-	CSAYGAGGRNEQFF	TGCAGTGCTTACGGGGCGGGAGGGCGCAATGAGCAGTTCTTC
-	TRBJ1-1	TRBV4-3	15	-	CASSPHSRGDTEAFF	TGCGCCAGCAGCCCTCATAGTCGGGGGGACACTGAAGCTTTCTTT
-	TRBJ2-7	TRBV24-1	15	-	CATIEGRPGVYEQYF	TGTGCCACCATCGAGGGGCGGCCAGGCGTATACGAGCAGTACTTC
-	TRBJ1-3	TRBV10-3	15	-	CAISGSAFSGNTIYF	TGTGCCATCAGTGGGTCAGCTTTTTCTGGAAACACCATATATTTT
-	TRBJ1-6	TRBV19	13	many	CASADSVNSPLHF	TGTGCCAGTGCCGACAGTGTTAATTCACCCCTCCACTTT
-	TRBJ1-1	TRBV2	13	-	CASSDWRNTEAFF	TGTGCCAGCAGTGATTGGAGGAACACTGAAGCTTTCTTT